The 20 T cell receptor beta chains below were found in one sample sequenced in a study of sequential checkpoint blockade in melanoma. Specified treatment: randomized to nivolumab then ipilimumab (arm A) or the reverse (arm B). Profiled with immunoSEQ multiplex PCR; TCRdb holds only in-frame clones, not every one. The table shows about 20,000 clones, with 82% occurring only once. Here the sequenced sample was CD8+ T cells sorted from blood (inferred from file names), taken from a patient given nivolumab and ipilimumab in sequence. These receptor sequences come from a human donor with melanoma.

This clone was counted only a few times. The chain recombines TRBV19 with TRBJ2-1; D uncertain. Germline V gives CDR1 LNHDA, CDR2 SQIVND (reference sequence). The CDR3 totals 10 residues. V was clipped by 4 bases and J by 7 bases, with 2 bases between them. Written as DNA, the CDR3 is TGTGCCAGTAGTACGAATGAGCAGTTCTTC. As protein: CASSTNEQFF.

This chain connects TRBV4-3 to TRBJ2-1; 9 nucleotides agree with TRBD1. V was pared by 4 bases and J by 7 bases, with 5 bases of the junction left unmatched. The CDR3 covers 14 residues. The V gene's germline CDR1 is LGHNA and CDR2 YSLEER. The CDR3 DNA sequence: TGCGCCAGCAGCCCTCTCGGGACAGGGAATGAGCAGTTCTTC. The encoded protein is CASSPLGTGNEQFF.

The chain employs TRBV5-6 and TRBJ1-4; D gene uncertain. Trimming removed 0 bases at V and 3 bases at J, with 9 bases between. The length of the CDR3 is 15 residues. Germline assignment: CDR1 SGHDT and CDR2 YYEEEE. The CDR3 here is CASSLEARANEKLFF. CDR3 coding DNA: TGTGCCAGCAGCTTGGAGGCGCGGGCTAATGAAAAACTGTTTTTT.

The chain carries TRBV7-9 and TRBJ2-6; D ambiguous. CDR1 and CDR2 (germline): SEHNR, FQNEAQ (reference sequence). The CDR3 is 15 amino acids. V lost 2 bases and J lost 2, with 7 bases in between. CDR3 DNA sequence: TGTGCCAGCAGCTTATCGTGGCCTGGGGCCAACGTCCTGACTTTC. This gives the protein CASSLSWPGANVLTF. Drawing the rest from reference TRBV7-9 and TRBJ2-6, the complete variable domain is DTGVSQNPRHKITKRGQNVTFRCDPISEHNRLYWYRQTLGQGPEFLTYFQNEAQLEKSRLLSDRFSAERPKGSFSTLEIQRTEQGDSAMYLCASSLSWPGANVLTFGAGSRLTVL.

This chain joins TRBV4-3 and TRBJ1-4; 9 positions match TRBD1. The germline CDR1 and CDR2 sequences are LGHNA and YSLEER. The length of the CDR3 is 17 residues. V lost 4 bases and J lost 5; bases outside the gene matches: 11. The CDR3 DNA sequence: TGCGCCAGCAGCCGAAATCAACCAGGGACAGGGAATGAAAAACTGTTTTTT. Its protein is CASSRNQPGTGNEKLFF.

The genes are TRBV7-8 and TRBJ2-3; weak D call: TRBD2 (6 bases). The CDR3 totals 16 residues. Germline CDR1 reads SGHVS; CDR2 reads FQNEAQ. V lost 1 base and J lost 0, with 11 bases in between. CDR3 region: CASSLVAGWSTDTQYF. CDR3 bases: TGTGCCAGCAGCTTAGTTGCGGGGTGGAGCACAGATACGCAGTATTTT.

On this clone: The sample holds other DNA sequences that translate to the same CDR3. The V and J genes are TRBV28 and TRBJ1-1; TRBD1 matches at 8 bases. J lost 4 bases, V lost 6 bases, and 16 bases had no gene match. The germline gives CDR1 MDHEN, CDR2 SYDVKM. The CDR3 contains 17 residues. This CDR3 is CASSSLDRVGPGTEAFF. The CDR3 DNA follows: TGTGCCAGCAGCTCCCTGGACAGGGTTGGACCGGGCACTGAAGCTTTCTTT.

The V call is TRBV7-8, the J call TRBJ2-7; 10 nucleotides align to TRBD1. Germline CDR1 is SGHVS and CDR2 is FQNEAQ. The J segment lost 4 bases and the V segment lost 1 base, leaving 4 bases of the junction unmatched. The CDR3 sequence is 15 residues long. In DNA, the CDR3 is TGTGCCAGCAGCTTAGGGACAGGGGGTTTATACGAGCAGTACTTC. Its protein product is CASSLGTGGLYEQYF.

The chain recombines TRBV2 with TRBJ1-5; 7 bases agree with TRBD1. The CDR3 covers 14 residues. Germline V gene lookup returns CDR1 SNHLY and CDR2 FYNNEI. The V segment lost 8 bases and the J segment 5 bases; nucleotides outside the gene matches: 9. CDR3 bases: TGTGCCAGCGTTCTCTACAGGGGTTATCAGCCCCAGCATTTT. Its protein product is CASVLYRGYQPQHF.

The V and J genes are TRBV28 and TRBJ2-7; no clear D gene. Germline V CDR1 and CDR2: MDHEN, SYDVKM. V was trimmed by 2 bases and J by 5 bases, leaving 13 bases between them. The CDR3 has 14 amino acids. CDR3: CASSLEIATDEQYF. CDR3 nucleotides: TGTGCCAGCAGTTTAGAAATTGCCACGGACGAGCAGTACTTC.

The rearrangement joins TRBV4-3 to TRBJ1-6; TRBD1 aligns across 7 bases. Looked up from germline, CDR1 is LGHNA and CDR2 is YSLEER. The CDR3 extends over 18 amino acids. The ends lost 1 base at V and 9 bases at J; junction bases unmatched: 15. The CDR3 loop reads CASSQAVAVRGQSSPLHF. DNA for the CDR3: TGCGCCAGCAGCCAAGCAGTGGCAGTAAGGGGGCAGAGTTCACCCCTCCACTTT.

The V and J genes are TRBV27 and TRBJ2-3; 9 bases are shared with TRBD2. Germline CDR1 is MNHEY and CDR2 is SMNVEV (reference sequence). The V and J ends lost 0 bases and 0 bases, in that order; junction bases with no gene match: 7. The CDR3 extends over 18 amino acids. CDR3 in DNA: TGTGCCAGCAGTTTATCTTTAGCGGGGGTAGCTAGCACAGATACGCAGTATTTT. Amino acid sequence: CASSLSLAGVASTDTQYF.

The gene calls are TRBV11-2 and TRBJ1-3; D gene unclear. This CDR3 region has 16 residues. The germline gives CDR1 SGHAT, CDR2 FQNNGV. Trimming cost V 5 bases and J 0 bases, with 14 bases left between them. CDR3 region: CASSPTLKSSGNTIYF. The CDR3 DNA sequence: TGTGCCAGCAGCCCAACGCTGAAGAGCTCTGGAAACACCATATATTTT.

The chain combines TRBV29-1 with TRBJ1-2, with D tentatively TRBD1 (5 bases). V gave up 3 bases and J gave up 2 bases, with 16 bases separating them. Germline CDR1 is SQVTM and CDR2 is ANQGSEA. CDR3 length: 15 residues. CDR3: CSVEFLQGLNYGYTF. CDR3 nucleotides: TGCAGCGTTGAGTTCCTGCAGGGCCTAAACTATGGCTACACCTTC.

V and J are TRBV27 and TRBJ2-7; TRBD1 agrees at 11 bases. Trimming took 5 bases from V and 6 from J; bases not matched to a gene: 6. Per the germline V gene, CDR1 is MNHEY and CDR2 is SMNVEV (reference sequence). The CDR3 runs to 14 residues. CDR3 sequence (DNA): TGTGCCAGCAGTGAAGGGACAGGGGGATTCGAGCAGTACTTC. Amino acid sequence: CASSEGTGGFEQYF.

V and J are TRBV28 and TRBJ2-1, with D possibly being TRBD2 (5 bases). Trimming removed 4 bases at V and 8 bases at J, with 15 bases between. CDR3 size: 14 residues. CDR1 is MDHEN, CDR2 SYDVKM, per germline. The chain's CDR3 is CASSYRGLVDEQFF. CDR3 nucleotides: TGTGCCAGCAGTTACCGGGGTCTCGTGGATGAGCAGTTCTTC. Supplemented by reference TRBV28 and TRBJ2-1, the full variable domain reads DVKVTQSSRYLVKRTGEKVFLECVQDMDHENMFWYRQDPGLGLRLIYFSYDVKMKEKGDIPEGYSVSREKKERFSLILESASTNQTSMYLCASSYRGLVDEQFFGPGTRLTVL.

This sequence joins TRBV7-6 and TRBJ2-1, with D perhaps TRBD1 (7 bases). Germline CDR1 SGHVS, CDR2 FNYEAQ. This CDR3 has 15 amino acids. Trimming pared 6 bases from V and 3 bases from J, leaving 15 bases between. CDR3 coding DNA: TGTGCCAGCAGGGCGGCAGGGGGGTTCTACAATGAGCAGTTCTTC. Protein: CASRAAGGFYNEQFF.

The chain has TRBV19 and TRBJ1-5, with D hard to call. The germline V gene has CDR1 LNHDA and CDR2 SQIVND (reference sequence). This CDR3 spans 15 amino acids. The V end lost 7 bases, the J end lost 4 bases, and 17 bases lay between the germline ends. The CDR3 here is CASTSYSTVNQPQHF. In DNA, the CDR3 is TGTGCCAGTACCTCCTACAGTACAGTTAATCAGCCCCAGCATTTT.

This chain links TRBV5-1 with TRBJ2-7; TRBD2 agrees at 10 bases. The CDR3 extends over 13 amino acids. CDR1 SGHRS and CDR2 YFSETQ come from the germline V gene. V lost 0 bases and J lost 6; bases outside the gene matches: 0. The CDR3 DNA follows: TGCGCCAGCAGCTTGGGACTAGCGGGCGAGCAGTACTTC. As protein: CASSLGLAGEQYF. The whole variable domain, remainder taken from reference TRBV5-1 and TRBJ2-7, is KAGVTQTPRYLIKTRGQQVTLSCSPISGHRSVSWYQQTPGQGLQFLFEYFSETQRNKGNFPGRFSGRQFSNSRSEMNVSTLELGDSALYLCASSLGLAGEQYFGPGTRLTVT.

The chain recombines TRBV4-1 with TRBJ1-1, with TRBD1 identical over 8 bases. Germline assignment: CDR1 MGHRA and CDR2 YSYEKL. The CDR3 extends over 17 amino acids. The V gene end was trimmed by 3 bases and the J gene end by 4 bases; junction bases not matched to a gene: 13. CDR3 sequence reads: CASSQENQGAGSTEAFF. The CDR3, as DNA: TGCGCCAGCAGCCAGGAGAACCAGGGGGCAGGGAGCACTGAAGCTTTCTTT.